One sample yielded the 32 T cell receptor beta chains listed below, sequenced in a study of blood T cell repertoires in COVID-19. Profiled with immunoSEQ multiplex PCR; TCRdb holds only in-frame clones, not every one. The sample includes about 150,000 clones, 80% to 90% of them seen just once. The sequenced sample was peripheral blood. Receptors were obtained from a man in his 70s with acute or convalescent COVID-19.

The chain uses TRBV29-1 and TRBJ2-1; D may be TRBD2 (5 bases). Germline V gene sequence: CDR1 SQVTM, CDR2 ANQGSEA. The CDR3 runs 13 residues. V lost 4 bases to trimming and J lost 2 bases, with 9 bases between them. The CDR3 sequence: CSVGPGTYNEQFF. CDR3 DNA sequence: TGCAGCGTTGGACCCGGGACCTACAATGAGCAGTTCTTC.

V and J are TRBV7-9 and TRBJ1-2; 7 nucleotides match TRBD1. This CDR3 is 15 amino acids long. After removal of 5 bases from V and 6 bases from J, the junction contained 12 bases not matched to a gene. Germline V gives CDR1 SEHNR, CDR2 FQNEAQ (reference sequence). CDR3 DNA: TGTGCCAGCAGCCCGCCGGGAGGGGGCCTGAATGGCTACACCTTC. Its translation is CASSPPGGGLNGYTF. Variable domain in full (rest from reference TRBV7-9 and TRBJ1-2): DTGVSQNPRHKITKRGQNVTFRCDPISEHNRLYWYRQTLGQGPEFLTYFQNEAQLEKSRLLSDRFSAERPKGSFSTLEIQRTEQGDSAMYLCASSPPGGGLNGYTFGSGTRLTVV.

The rearrangement uses TRBV5-5 and TRBJ2-1; the match to TRBD2 covers 12 bases. CDR3 length equals 15 residues. The germline CDR1 and CDR2 sequences are SGHKS and YYEKEE (reference sequence). V shed 0 bases and J 8 bases; nucleotides not matched to a gene: 3. The CDR3 loop is CASSLGLAGVDEQFF. In DNA, the CDR3 is TGTGCCAGCAGCTTGGGACTAGCGGGGGTAGATGAGCAGTTCTTC.

The chain is built from TRBV6-6 and TRBJ2-1, with 14 positions matching TRBD2. Germline V gene sequence: CDR1 MNHNY, CDR2 SVGAGI (reference sequence). V lost 5 bases to trimming and J lost 8 bases; unmatched junction nucleotides: 5. The CDR3 is 15 amino acids. The CDR3 nucleotides are TGTGCCAGCAGTCAAAGACTAGCGGGAGGGCATGAGCAGTTCTTC. Translation: CASSQRLAGGHEQFF.

The chain joins TRBV6-6 to TRBJ2-7; no definite D call. This CDR3 is 14 amino acids long. Deletions cut 10 bases from V and 0 bases from J, with 16 bases between. In germline, CDR1 is MNHNY, CDR2 SVGAGI (reference sequence). The CDR3 nucleotides read TGTGCCACCTCCGACTTTGGCGACTCCTACGAGCAGTACTTC. It codes for CATSDFGDSYEQYF.

This chain joins TRBV6-2 or TRBV6-3 and TRBJ2-5, with 13 bases aligning to TRBD2. CDR1 MNHEY and CDR2 SVGEGT come from the germline V gene. After removal of 5 bases from V and 13 bases from J, the junction contained 7 bases not matched to a gene. The CDR3 loop spans 13 amino acids. The CDR3: CASSPGLAGPRYF. The CDR3 coding sequence is TGTGCCAGCAGTCCGGGACTAGCGGGGCCGCGGTACTTC.

The chain is built from TRBV6-2 or TRBV6-3 and TRBJ2-3; D is possibly TRBD2 (5 bases). CDR1 is MNHEY and CDR2 is SVGEGT in the germline V gene. This CDR3 has 15 residues. Trimming shortened V by 0 bases and J by 6 bases, and 13 bases separated the two germline ends. CDR3 in DNA: TGTGCCAGCAGTTACTCGGCGACTAATATGGATACGCAGTATTTT. This encodes CASSYSATNMDTQYF.

This chain uses TRBV18 with TRBJ2-7, with 7 positions matching TRBD1. V lost 1 base, J lost 0 bases, and 6 bases stayed unmatched. Germline loops: CDR1 KGHSH, CDR2 LQKENI. The CDR3 totals 16 residues. CDR3 in DNA: TGTGCCAGCTCACCACGTCAGACAGGGAGCTCCTACGAGCAGTACTTC. This codes for CASSPRQTGSSYEQYF.

The chain links TRBV13 to TRBJ1-1, with D uncertain. Trimming left V 1 base short and J 3 bases short, with 12 bases between. This CDR3 spans 15 amino acids. Germline CDR1 and CDR2: PRHDT and FYEKMQ (reference sequence). The CDR3: CASSLVTSRYTEAFF. The CDR3 DNA follows: TGTGCCAGCAGCTTAGTCACGAGTCGGTACACTGAAGCTTTCTTT.

In its sample, this clone was seen once. The rearrangement joins TRBV24-1 to TRBJ2-3; 11 nucleotides align to TRBD2. V shed 8 bases and J 4 bases; nucleotides not matched to a gene: 1. CDR1 KGHDR and CDR2 SFDVKD come from the germline V gene. This CDR3 spans 13 amino acids. CDR3 protein: CATKLAGADTQYF. The CDR3 DNA is TGTGCCACCAAACTAGCGGGAGCAGATACGCAGTATTTT.

This rearrangement joins TRBV6-2 or TRBV6-3 to TRBJ2-7; possibly TRBD1 for D (6 bases). The ends were cut back, 6 bases at V and 6 bases at J, with 12 bases in the middle. The CDR3 consists of 12 residues. Germline CDR1 is MNHEY and CDR2 is SVGEGT. The CDR3 is CASSLRQAEQYF. CDR3 DNA: TGTGCCAGCAGCCTCCGACAGGCCGAGCAGTACTTC.

The chain is built from TRBV29-1 and TRBJ2-1; no definite D call. This CDR3 is 16 amino acids long. Germline loops: CDR1 SQVTM, CDR2 ANQGSEA. The germline V and J ends were trimmed by 7 bases and 2 bases, with 21 bases remaining between them. The chain's CDR3 is CSAVLLQLGAYNEQFF. CDR3 coding DNA: TGCAGCGCGGTCCTTCTTCAGTTAGGAGCCTACAATGAGCAGTTCTTC.

The CDR3 here is CASSLGGLAGAHTDTQYF. CDR3 in DNA: TGCGCCAGCAGCTTGGGTGGACTAGCGGGAGCCCACACAGATACGCAGTATTTT. The gene calls are TRBV5-1 and TRBJ2-3; 13 nucleotides align to TRBD2. Trimming took 0 bases from V and 2 from J; bases not matched to a gene: 6. The CDR3 is made up of 18 amino acids. Germline CDR1 reads SGHRS; CDR2 reads YFSETQ.

V and J are TRBV2 and TRBJ2-3; TRBD1 aligns across 7 bases. The trim removed 7 bases at V and 6 bases at J, leaving 13 bases unmatched. Looked up from germline, CDR1 is SNHLY and CDR2 is FYNNEI. The CDR3 consists of 15 residues. CDR3 in amino acids: CASTQQGLPRDTQYF. For the CDR3, the DNA is TGTGCCAGCACTCAACAGGGGCTCCCGAGGGATACGCAGTATTTT.

This sequence joins TRBV6-6 and TRBJ2-5; tentatively, D is TRBD1 (5 bases). Trimming took off 0 bases at V and 0 bases at J, with 11 bases between the two ends. The CDR3 spans 16 residues. Per germline, CDR1 MNHNY and CDR2 SVGAGI (reference sequence). The CDR3, as DNA: TGTGCCAGCAGTTACTCAGACAGCCGCTACCAAGAGACCCAGTACTTC. Amino acid sequence: CASSYSDSRYQETQYF.

This chain connects TRBV9 to TRBJ2-6; D gene ambiguous. The CDR3 is 15 amino acids. Germline lookup yields CDR1 SGDLS and CDR2 YYNGEE. Trimming removed 2 bases from V and 0 bases from J, with 6 bases in between. The CDR3 region has the DNA TGTGCCAGCAGCGTGCGAGACTCTGGGGCCAACGTCCTGACTTTC. The encoded protein is CASSVRDSGANVLTF.

This chain joins TRBV5-1 and TRBJ2-7, with TRBD2 matching over 10 bases. V lost 4 bases to trimming and J lost 3 bases; unmatched junction nucleotides: 7. CDR3 size: 15 residues. The germline V gene has CDR1 SGHRS and CDR2 YFSETQ. CDR3 nucleotides: TGCGCCAGCAGCCCGCTAGCGGGAGCGTTCTACGAGCAGTACTTC. Translated, it gives CASSPLAGAFYEQYF.

The chain uses TRBV7-6 and TRBJ2-5, with TRBD2 matching 15 bases. V lost 6 bases, J lost 3 bases, and 5 bases stayed unmatched. The CDR3 runs 16 residues. Germline V lookup: CDR1 SGHVS, CDR2 FNYEAQ. In DNA, the CDR3 is TGTGCCAGCAGTCTAGGACTAGCGGGAGGGGAAGAGACCCAGTACTTC. This translates into CASSLGLAGGEETQYF.

This chain uses TRBV7-3 with TRBJ2-5; 11 nucleotides line up with TRBD2. Germline CDR1 is SGHTA and CDR2 is FQGTGA. V dropped 5 bases and J dropped 4; count of bases not matched to a gene: 3. The CDR3 has 14 residues. CDR3 sequence (DNA): TGTGCCAGCAGCACTAGCGGGAGTACAGAGACCCAGTACTTC. Translation gives CASSTSGSTETQYF.

In this sample, this clone turned up once. CDR3 amino acids: CASSVVQAGGTEAFF. As DNA, the CDR3 is TGTGCCAGCAGCGTAGTTCAGGCAGGGGGAACTGAAGCTTTCTTT. The rearrangement uses TRBV9 and TRBJ1-1; 7 positions agree with TRBD1. V trimming: 0 bases; J trimming: 5 bases; junction bases outside the gene matches: 7. The CDR3 is made up of 15 amino acids. The germline gives CDR1 SGDLS, CDR2 YYNGEE.

The chain joins TRBV28 to TRBJ1-5; the match to TRBD1 covers 8 bases. From germline, CDR1 is MDHEN and CDR2 SYDVKM. Trimming cost V 5 bases and J 9 bases; bases outside gene matches: 6. This CDR3 comprises 13 residues. In DNA, the CDR3 is TGTGCCAGCAGTGGGGGGACAGGCAGGCCCCAGCATTTT. Protein sequence: CASSGGTGRPQHF.

This chain joins TRBV5-1 and TRBJ2-7; 8 positions agree with TRBD1. V was pared by 4 bases and J by 8 bases, with 14 bases of the junction left unmatched. Germline V gene sequence: CDR1 SGHRS, CDR2 YFSETQ. The length of the CDR3 is 15 residues. For the CDR3, the DNA is TGCGCCAGCAGCGTGCAACCGGACAGGGACCCTCAGCAGTACTTC. Amino acids: CASSVQPDRDPQQYF. Combining the CDR3 with reference TRBV5-1 and TRBJ2-7 gives the whole variable domain KAGVTQTPRYLIKTRGQQVTLSCSPISGHRSVSWYQQTPGQGLQFLFEYFSETQRNKGNFPGRFSGRQFSNSRSEMNVSTLELGDSALYLCASSVQPDRDPQQYFGPGTRLTVT.

The rearrangement uses TRBV14 and TRBJ2-7; D might be TRBD2 (5 bases). Germline lookup yields CDR1 SGHDN and CDR2 FVKESK. The CDR3 runs 16 residues. V gave up 3 bases and J gave up 0 bases, with 15 bases separating them. DNA for the CDR3: TGTGCCAGCAGCCACGCACGGACTGCACCCTCCTACGAGCAGTACTTC. Translation gives CASSHARTAPSYEQYF.

The rearrangement links TRBV6-6 to TRBJ1-1, with 9 bases identical to TRBD1. Germline V gene lookup returns CDR1 MNHNY and CDR2 SVGAGI (reference sequence). V trimming: 4 bases; J trimming: 0 bases; junction bases outside the gene matches: 6. The CDR3 loop spans 16 amino acids. CDR3: CASSSGTGFMNTEAFF. For the CDR3, the DNA is TGTGCCAGCAGTTCTGGGACAGGGTTTATGAACACTGAAGCTTTCTTT.

The rearrangement links TRBV7-9 to TRBJ2-7; 9 bases fit TRBD1. CDR3 size: 15 residues. The germline gives CDR1 SEHNR, CDR2 FQNEAQ (reference sequence). J lost 2 bases, V lost 5 bases, and 7 bases had no gene match. The CDR3: CASSPGTGFTYEQYF. The CDR3 bases are TGTGCCAGCAGCCCAGGGACAGGGTTCACCTACGAGCAGTACTTC.

The chain links TRBV7-8 to TRBJ2-2; a weak D match, TRBD2 (6 bases). This CDR3 region has 14 residues. CDR1 SGHVS and CDR2 FQNEAQ come from the germline V gene. Deletions cut 6 bases from V and 7 bases from J, with 15 bases between. CDR3 DNA sequence: TGTGCCAGCAGGCGAGGCGGGGTTGGCGGGGAGCTGTTTTTT. Protein: CASRRGGVGGELFF.

This chain uses TRBV28 with TRBJ1-4, with D possibly TRBD1 on 6 matching bases. There are 17 residues in the CDR3. Germline V gene sequence: CDR1 MDHEN, CDR2 SYDVKM. V lost 3 bases and J lost 4, with 18 bases in between. This CDR3 reads CASSFVGGAGDNEKLFF. In DNA form, the CDR3 reads TGTGCCAGCAGTTTCGTGGGGGGCGCGGGGGATAATGAAAAACTGTTTTTT. Combining the CDR3 with reference TRBV28 and TRBJ1-4 gives the whole variable domain DVKVTQSSRYLVKRTGEKVFLECVQDMDHENMFWYRQDPGLGLRLIYFSYDVKMKEKGDIPEGYSVSREKKERFSLILESASTNQTSMYLCASSFVGGAGDNEKLFFGSGTQLSVL.

This clone is medium-sized in the sample. This specimen includes other DNA sequences encoding the same CDR3. V is TRBV7-2 and J is TRBJ2-5; 11 bases match TRBD1. The CDR3 is 14 residues long. Losses at the gene ends were 6 bases for V and 5 bases for J; bases not matched to a gene: 5. Per the germline V gene, CDR1 is SGHTA and CDR2 is FQGNSA. DNA of the CDR3: TGTGCCAGCAGTCAGGACAGGGGGCGGGAGACCCAGTACTTC. Protein product: CASSQDRGRETQYF.

V and J are TRBV7-9 and TRBJ2-7; 7 bases align to TRBD2. CDR1 is SEHNR and CDR2 is FQNEAQ in the germline V gene (reference sequence). The CDR3 sequence is 15 residues long. After removal of 4 bases from V and 3 bases from J, the junction contained 9 bases not matched to a gene. The CDR3 DNA follows: TGTGCCAGCAGCTCTGGGGGGGGACGGATCTACGAGCAGTACTTC. Translated, it gives CASSSGGGRIYEQYF.

The chain combines TRBV4-3 with TRBJ2-3; maybe TRBD1 (6 bases). This CDR3 spans 14 amino acids. The V gene lost 4 bases and the J gene lost 6 bases, with 14 bases spanning the gap. CDR1 LGHNA and CDR2 YSLEER come from the germline V gene. This CDR3 is CASSPGHGGDTQYF. The CDR3 DNA is TGCGCCAGCAGCCCGGGACACGGTGGGGATACGCAGTATTTT.

The chain joins TRBV19 to TRBJ1-5; weak D call: TRBD1 (5 bases). V lost 7 bases to trimming and J lost 6 bases, with 10 bases between them. This CDR3 comprises 12 residues. The germline V gene has CDR1 LNHDA and CDR2 SQIVND (reference sequence). As DNA, the CDR3 is TGTGCCAGTAATGGGGCAGGTCAGCCCCAGCATTTT. Protein sequence: CASNGAGQPQHF.

This rearrangement joins TRBV2 to TRBJ2-7; no reliable D call. Germline CDR1 SNHLY, CDR2 FYNNEI. This CDR3 spans 13 amino acids. Trimming pared 3 bases from V and 2 bases from J, leaving 8 bases between. The CDR3 region is CASSDRLAYEQYF. The DNA for the CDR3 is TGTGCCAGCAGTGATCGGTTAGCCTACGAGCAGTACTTC.